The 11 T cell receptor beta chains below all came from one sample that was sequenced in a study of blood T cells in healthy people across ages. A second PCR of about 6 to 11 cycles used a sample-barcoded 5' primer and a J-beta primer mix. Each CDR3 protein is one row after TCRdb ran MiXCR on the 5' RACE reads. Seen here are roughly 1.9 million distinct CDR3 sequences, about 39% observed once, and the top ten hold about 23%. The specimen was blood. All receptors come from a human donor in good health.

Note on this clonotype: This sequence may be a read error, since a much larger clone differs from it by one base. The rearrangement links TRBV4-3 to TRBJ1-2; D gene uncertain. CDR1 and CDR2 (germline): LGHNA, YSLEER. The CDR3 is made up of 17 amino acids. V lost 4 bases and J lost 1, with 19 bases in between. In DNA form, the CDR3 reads TGCGCCAGCAGCCGAACACGGGCCCTCTCCGTTAACTATGGCTACACCTTC. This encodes CASSRTRALSVNYGYTF.

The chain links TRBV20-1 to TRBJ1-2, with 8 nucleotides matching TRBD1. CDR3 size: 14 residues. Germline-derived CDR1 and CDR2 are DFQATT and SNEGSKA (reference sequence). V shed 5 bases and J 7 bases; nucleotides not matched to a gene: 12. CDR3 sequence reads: CSADQQGEALGYTF. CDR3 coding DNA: TGCAGTGCTGACCAACAGGGGGAAGCGCTTGGCTACACCTTC.

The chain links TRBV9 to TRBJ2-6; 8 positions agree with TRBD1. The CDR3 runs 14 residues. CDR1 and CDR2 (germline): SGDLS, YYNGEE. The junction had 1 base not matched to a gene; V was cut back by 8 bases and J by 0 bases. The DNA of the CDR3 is TGTGCCAGAGACAGGGGCTCTGGGGCCAACGTCCTGACTTTC. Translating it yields CARDRGSGANVLTF.

Here the CDR3 reads CASSELGSSNNEQFF. For the CDR3, the DNA is TGCGCCAGCAGCGAACTCGGGTCTTCAAACAATGAGCAGTTCTTC. The chain links TRBV5-1 to TRBJ2-1; D gene ambiguous. CDR3 length equals 15 residues. Germline lookup yields CDR1 SGHRS and CDR2 YFSETQ. With 4 bases removed from V and 5 bases from J, the gap between germline ends came to 16 bases.

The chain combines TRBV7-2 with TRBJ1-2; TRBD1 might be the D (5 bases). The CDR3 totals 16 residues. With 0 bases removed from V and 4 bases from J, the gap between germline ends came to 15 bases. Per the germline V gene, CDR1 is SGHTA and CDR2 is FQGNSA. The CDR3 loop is CASSLAFGDPFYGYTF. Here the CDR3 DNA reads TGTGCCAGCAGCTTAGCGTTTGGGGACCCATTCTATGGCTACACCTTC.

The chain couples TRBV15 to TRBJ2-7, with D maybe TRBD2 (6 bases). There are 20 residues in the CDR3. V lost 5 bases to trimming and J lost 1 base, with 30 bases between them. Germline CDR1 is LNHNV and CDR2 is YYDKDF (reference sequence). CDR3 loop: CATSQTRDGLRGVPSYEQYF. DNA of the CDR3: TGTGCCACCAGCCAGACTAGGGACGGACTTCGAGGAGTACCTTCCTACGAGCAGTACTTC.

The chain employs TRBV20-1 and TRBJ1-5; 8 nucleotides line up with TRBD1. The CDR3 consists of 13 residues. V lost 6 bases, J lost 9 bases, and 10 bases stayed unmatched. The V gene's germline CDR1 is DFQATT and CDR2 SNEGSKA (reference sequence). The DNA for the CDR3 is TGCAGTGCGTATGGGACAGGCTGCACGCCCCAGCATTTT. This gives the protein CSAYGTGCTPQHF.

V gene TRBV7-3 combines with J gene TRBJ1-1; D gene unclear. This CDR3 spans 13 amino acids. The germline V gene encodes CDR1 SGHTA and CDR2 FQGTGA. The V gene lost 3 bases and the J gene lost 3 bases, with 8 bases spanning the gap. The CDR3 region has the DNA TGTGCCAGCAGCTTTCAGATAGACACTGAAGCTTTCTTT. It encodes CASSFQIDTEAFF.

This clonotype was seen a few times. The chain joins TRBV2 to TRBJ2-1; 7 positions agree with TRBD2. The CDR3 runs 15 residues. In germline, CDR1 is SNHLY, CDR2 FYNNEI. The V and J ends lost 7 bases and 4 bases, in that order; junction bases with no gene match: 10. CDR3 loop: CASTQGLAVYNEQFF. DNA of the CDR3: TGTGCCAGCACCCAAGGGCTAGCGGTTTACAATGAGCAGTTCTTC.

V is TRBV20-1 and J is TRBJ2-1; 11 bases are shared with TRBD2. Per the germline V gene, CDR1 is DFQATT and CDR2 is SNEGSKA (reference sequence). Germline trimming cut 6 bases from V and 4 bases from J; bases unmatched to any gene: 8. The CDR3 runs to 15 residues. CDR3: CSANLAGGGYNEQFF. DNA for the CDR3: TGCAGTGCAAACCTAGCGGGGGGAGGATACAATGAGCAGTTCTTC.

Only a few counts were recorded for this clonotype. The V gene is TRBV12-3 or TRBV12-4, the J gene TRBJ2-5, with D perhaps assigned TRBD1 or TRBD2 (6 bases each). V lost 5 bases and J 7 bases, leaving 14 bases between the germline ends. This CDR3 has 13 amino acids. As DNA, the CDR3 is TGTGCCAGCAGTGGGTATGAGGGGGGGACCCAGTACTTC. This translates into CASSGYEGGTQYF.